The sequence of this T cell receptor (beta chain) was determined in a study of control samples from healthy donors and cancer patients. Repertoires were generated with immunoSEQ multiplex PCR, while TCRdb's copy carries only in-frame clones and drops some. This sample has 95,000 to 150,000 clones, with about 86% found just once. The specimen sequenced was blood. The source is a man aged 25 to 40 in good health.

The CDR3 DNA follows: TGTGCCACCAGTGATACCACTAGCGGGGGGCGCCGGGAGCAGTACTTC. Translation: CATSDTTSGGRREQYF. The chain employs TRBV24-1 and TRBJ2-7, with 12 bases lining up with TRBD2. This CDR3 is built from 16 residues. Germline V gene sequence: CDR1 KGHDR, CDR2 SFDVKD. V shed 3 bases, J shed 7 bases, and the junction held 9 bases outside the gene matches.